This TCR beta chain stems from a study of neurological immune-mediated disorders. V lost 0 bases to trimming and J lost 4 bases, with 7 bases between them. The germline V gene encodes CDR1 LNHNV and CDR2 YYDKDF (reference sequence). The CDR3 is 13 amino acids. Time point specified: longitudinal time-point 2. Where libraries were unsorted, they were derived from 2 million PBMCs stored at -80 degrees C. The cDNA came from 5'RACE with 10-nucleotide random UMIs. Every sequencing run gave over 200 million TCR-beta sequences, taken from 15-18 subjects. TCRdb reprocessed the 5' RACE reads with MiXCR, giving one entry per CDR3 protein. The sample consists of around 50,000 distinct CDR3 sequences, about 12% of them appearing once. General study points: No expanded-clone CDR3 amino acid sequence recurred across subjects, suggesting private TCR-beta repertoires.

This clonotype was seen at least ten times. Antigen: not known. The sequence derives from a male donor with HTLV-1-associated myelopathy (HAM/TSP). The rearrangement joins TRBV15 to TRBJ2-7, with D possibly matching TRBD2 (5 bases). Sequencing was performed on PBMCs. CDR3 loop: CATSREGLYEQYF. The CDR3 DNA is TGTGCCACCAGCAGAGAAGGACTGTACGAGCAGTACTTC.